This is a list of T cell receptor beta chains from one sample in a study of cytomegalovirus exposure and HLA in healthy donors. Produced via immunoSEQ multiplex PCR; TCRdb's table is partial and in-frame only. The data hold around 130,000 clones, with around 70% observed a single time. What was sequenced was PBMCs. The receptors were sampled from a man aged 35-49 years in good health and CMV-seropositive. The conserved cysteine and the conserved F or W are not part of the CDR3 here. The D gene is left open where the match is weak.

J	D	V	CDR3
TRBJ1-5	TRBD1	TRBV2	ASSGGQGNQPQH
TRBJ2-7	.	TRBV27	ASSSKYEQY
TRBJ2-7	.	TRBV28	ARKGLGSSYEQY
TRBJ2-7	TRBD1	TRBV7-8	ASSTTGGRYEQY
TRBJ2-5	.	TRBV25-1	ASSEGTSPQETQY
TRBJ1-2	.	TRBV7-9	ASSSESTVDYGYT
TRBJ2-7	TRBD2	TRBV29-1	SVEVPSGNRGEQY
TRBJ2-3	TRBD2	TRBV19	ASRPLAGMDTQY
TRBJ1-1	.	TRBV19	ASFPGGMVKMNTEAF
TRBJ1-2	TRBD1	TRBV19	ASSIARRTTGVHYGYT
TRBJ2-5	.	TRBV11-2	ASSLNSVGETQY
TRBJ1-1	.	TRBV28	ASRLGTLTEAF
TRBJ1-1	TRBD1	TRBV25-1	ASSELEDRGRMAEAF
TRBJ2-1	TRBD2	TRBV5-1	ASSLGLAGPNEQF
TRBJ1-6	.	TRBV18	ASSPPEGQTYNSPLH
TRBJ1-1	TRBD1	TRBV5-1	ASSFGQGRSTEAF
TRBJ1-1	.	TRBV30	AWSVVLGARGGAF
TRBJ1-5	.	TRBV6-5	ASSYSINQPQH
TRBJ2-3	TRBD1	TRBV9	ASSTGQGTDTQY
TRBJ2-4	.	TRBV4-1	ASSQDRVARVNQY
TRBJ2-1	.	TRBV5-5	ASSSSDGYNEQF
TRBJ2-1	TRBD2	TRBV18	ASSPDRLAGGNEQF